These T cell receptor beta chains were read from a single sample in a study of T-cell reconstitution after alpha-beta-depleted transplantation in children. TCRdb processed the PCR reads anew with MiXCR; each CDR3 protein has one entry. This sample yields hundreds of thousands of distinct CDR3 sequences, of which approximately 14% are seen a single time; roughly 0.77% belongs to the top ten. The specimen was PBMCs, collected before TCRalphabeta/CD19-depleted stem cell transplant. Receptors were obtained from a girl aged 2-10 years with congenital amegakaryocytic thrombocytopenia, due to receive a stem cell transplant. Both conserved end residues are part of each CDR3. The D gene is left open where the match is weak. Clone size is not always given. Where it is, it says once, few, many or a class for expanded clones.

>.|TRBJ2-5|few|TRBV20-1
TGCAGTGCTAGAGACCCCCGCGCGGCAGCGGCAGAGACCCAGTACTTC
CSARDPRAAAAETQYF
>.|TRBJ2-1|few|TRBV20-1
TGCAGTGCTAGTAATTTCAATGAGCAGTTCTTC
CSASNFNEQFF
>.|TRBJ1-2|many|TRBV7-2
TGTGCCAGCAGCTTAGCTCGGATTTCCACCTATGGCTACACCTTC
CASSLARISTYGYTF
>TRBD2|TRBJ2-1|few|TRBV28
TGTGCCAGCAGTCCATCGGGACTAGTCTACAATGAGCAGTTCTTC
CASSPSGLVYNEQFF
>TRBD2|TRBJ2-1|many|TRBV20-1
TGCAGTGCTAGAGATCTGGCGGGGGACTACAATGAGCAGTTCTTC
CSARDLAGDYNEQFF
>.|TRBJ2-1|.|TRBV20-1
TGCAGTGTTGACGGGAGTGAATTCTTC
CSVDGSEFF
>.|TRBJ2-1|many|TRBV10-3
TGTGCCATCTCAGCAGAATTGTACAATGAGCAGTTCTTC
CAISAELYNEQFF
>.|TRBJ2-7|.|TRBV28
TGTGCCAGCAGCGTCTATTCGAGCTCCTACGAGCAGTACTTC
CASSVYSSSYEQYF
>.|TRBJ1-4|few|TRBV9
TGTGCCAGCAGCGTGGGAGGGATTGCAACTAATGAAAAACTGTTTTTT
CASSVGGIATNEKLFF
>TRBD1|TRBJ1-2|few|TRBV7-6
TGTGCCAGCAGCACCGGACAGGGTGATGGCTACACCTTC
CASSTGQGDGYTF
>TRBD2|TRBJ2-4|.|TRBV5-1
TGCGCCAGCAGCTTGTCCACTAGCGGGAGGAGGAATAACATTCAGTACTTC
CASSLSTSGRRNNIQYF
>.|TRBJ2-3|.|TRBV7-6
TGTGCCAGCAGCTTAGTGGGGCAAGTATTAGATACGCAGTATTTT
CASSLVGQVLDTQYF
>.|TRBJ1-5|few|TRBV5-1
TGCGCCAGCAGCTCTGACAGCCGAAATCAGCCCCAGCATTTT
CASSSDSRNQPQHF
>.|TRBJ1-2|.|TRBV19
TGTGCCAGTAATACTCAAAGGGGTCCCTATGGCTACACCTTC
CASNTQRGPYGYTF
>.|TRBJ2-2|many|TRBV5-4
TGTGCCAGCAGCTGGGGGTATTGGGGGGAATACCCGAACACCGGGGAGCTGTTTTTT
CASSWGYWGEYPNTGELFF
>.|TRBJ1-5|many|TRBV20-1
TGCAGTGCTAGAGCGGAGGACGTAAGAAATCAGCCCCAGCATTTT
CSARAEDVRNQPQHF
>.|TRBJ2-7|few|TRBV28
TGTGCCAGCAGAATTAGCGTCGGCGAGCAGTACTTC
CASRISVGEQYF
>TRBD2|TRBJ2-1|.|TRBV4-2
TGTGCCAGCAGCCAGAGTCTCCTAGCGGGAGTCAATGAGCAGTTCTTC
CASSQSLLAGVNEQFF
>.|TRBJ1-3|many|TRBV20-1
TGCAGTGCTAGACGGCTGGGCGGAAACACCATATATTTT
CSARRLGGNTIYF
>TRBD2|TRBJ2-7|many|TRBV5-1
TGCGCCAGCAGAAAAGCGGGAGTCCTGGACGAGCAGTACTTC
CASRKAGVLDEQYF
>.|TRBJ2-5|many|TRBV4-2
TGTGCCAGCAGCCAAGGTGCCTCCCAAGAGACCCAGTACTTC
CASSQGASQETQYF
>.|TRBJ2-5|many|TRBV9
TGTGCCAGCAGCCGTAGAGGGTGGAGTACGGAAGAGACCCAGTACTTC
CASSRRGWSTEETQYF
>.|TRBJ1-1|many|TRBV7-9
TGTGCCAGCACCCCCCAGGGGAACACTGAAGCTTTCTTT
CASTPQGNTEAFF
>.|TRBJ2-1|many|TRBV29-1
TGCAGCGTTGAAGAGGTGGGAGATGAGCAGTTCTTC
CSVEEVGDEQFF
>.|TRBJ2-5|few|TRBV5-1
TGCGCCAGCAGCCTCATGGACCGGGGCAAAGAGACCCAGTACTTC
CASSLMDRGKETQYF
>TRBD2|TRBJ2-3|few|TRBV19
TGTGCCGGACACAACAAAGAGACTAGCGGTCCAGATACGCAGTATTTT
CAGHNKETSGPDTQYF
>.|TRBJ1-1|many|TRBV6-5
TGTGCCAGCAGTTACCGGCTGAACACTGAAGCTTTCTTT
CASSYRLNTEAFF
>TRBD2|TRBJ2-3|many|TRBV10-3
TGTGCCATCAGTGAGTCATCTAGCGGCCGCACAGATACGCAGTATTTT
CAISESSSGRTDTQYF
>.|TRBJ2-2|many|TRBV10-3
TGTGCCATCAGTGAGGTAGACCGCACCGGGGAGCTGTTTTTT
CAISEVDRTGELFF
>.|TRBJ2-7|many|TRBV20-1
TGCAGTGCTAGAGATTCTCGGGAAGCCTCCTACGAGCAGTACTTC
CSARDSREASYEQYF
>TRBD2|TRBJ2-2|.|TRBV11-2
TGTGCCAGCAGCTTTGGTTTGTCAGCGGGAGGCCCCCGATCGGCCACCGGGGAGCTGTTTTTT
CASSFGLSAGGPRSATGELFF
>.|TRBJ2-7|.|TRBV21-1
TGTGCCAGCAGCCCGGGGGTAGCGGCATTCTACGAGCAGTACTTC
CASSPGVAAFYEQYF
>.|TRBJ2-7|many|TRBV12-3/TRBV12-4
TGTGCCAGCAGTTTAGAACAGTACGAGCAGTACTTC
CASSLEQYEQYF